What follows are 32 T cell receptor beta chains derived from one specimen sequenced in a study of control samples from healthy donors and cancer patients. Sequencing was performed with immunoSEQ multiplex PCR; in TCRdb, only in-frame clones are kept and a portion is missing. Seen here are 70,000 to 85,000 clones, 70% to 85% observed once, and the top ten hold around a tenth. The sequenced sample consisted of PBMCs. The receptors come from a man in his sixties with head and neck cancer.

The V and J genes are TRBV28 and TRBJ1-4; D remains ambiguous. The V gene's germline CDR1 is MDHEN and CDR2 SYDVKM. V gave up 4 bases and J gave up 8 bases, with 17 bases separating them. CDR3 length: 15 amino acids. This chain's CDR3 is CASSSPGEGSEKLFF. CDR3 bases: TGTGCCAGCAGTTCCCCCGGGGAAGGAAGCGAAAAACTGTTTTTT.

The chain has TRBV6-5 and TRBJ1-2; no clear D. Trimming removed 6 bases from V and 5 bases from J, with 10 bases in between. The CDR3 runs to 12 residues. Germline-derived CDR1 and CDR2 are MNHEY and SVGAGI. The CDR3 DNA is TGTGCCAGCAGAGAGTATTCTTATGGCTACACCTTC. Translating gives CASREYSYGYTF.

V usage is TRBV5-5 and J usage is TRBJ1-5; TRBD1 matches at 8 bases. CDR1 and CDR2 (germline): SGHKS, YYEKEE (reference sequence). The CDR3 spans 16 residues. The ends lost 1 base at V and 3 bases at J; junction bases unmatched: 6. The CDR3 sequence: CASSLSGQAFNQPQHF. The DNA for the CDR3 is TGTGCCAGCAGCTTGTCGGGACAGGCTTTCAATCAGCCCCAGCATTTT. The entire variable domain, with the rest obtained from reference TRBV5-5 and TRBJ1-5, is as follows: DAGVTQSPTHLIKTRGQQVTLRCSPISGHKSVSWYQQVLGQGPQFIFQYYEKEERGRGNFPDRFSARQFPNYSSELNVNALLLGDSALYLCASSLSGQAFNQPQHFGDGTRLSIL.

The chain couples TRBV3-1 (or the pseudogene TRBV3-2) to TRBJ2-1; no reliable D call. V was trimmed by 0 bases and J by 12 bases, leaving 12 bases between them. This CDR3 contains 13 residues. In germline, CDR1 is LGHDT, CDR2 YNNKEL (reference sequence). The CDR3, as DNA: TGTGCCAGCAGCCAAGATCTTCAGGTTAGGCAGTTCTTC. It is translated as CASSQDLQVRQFF.

V and J are TRBV7-6 and TRBJ2-7; TRBD1 agrees at 8 bases. Losses at the gene ends were 3 bases for V and 7 bases for J; bases not matched to a gene: 8. CDR1 and CDR2 (germline): SGHVS, FNYEAQ. This CDR3 has 14 residues. The CDR3 loop reads CASSFGTGGNEQYF. CDR3 DNA: TGTGCCAGCAGCTTCGGGACAGGCGGGAATGAGCAGTACTTC.

The rearrangement joins TRBV15 to TRBJ2-4, with D tentatively TRBD1 (5 bases). Between the trimmed V and J ends, which lost 5 bases and 0 bases, there was a span of 5 bases. This CDR3 is built from 13 residues. Per germline, CDR1 LNHNV and CDR2 YYDKDF (reference sequence). CDR3: CATSDRAKNIQYF. The CDR3 DNA sequence: TGTGCCACCAGCGACAGAGCCAAAAACATTCAGTACTTC.

This chain joins TRBV10-2 and TRBJ2-2; perhaps TRBD1 as D (6 bases). Looked up from germline, CDR1 is WSHSY and CDR2 is SAAADI. The germline V and J ends were trimmed by 2 bases and 4 bases, with 11 bases remaining between them. CDR3 length equals 15 residues. This CDR3 is CASSEVGGRTGELFF. CDR3 nucleotide sequence: TGCGCCAGCAGTGAGGTTGGGGGCCGCACCGGGGAGCTGTTTTTT.

DNA of the CDR3: TGTGCCAGCAAACAGACCCCTATCTCTGGAAACACCATATATTTT. Its protein product is CASKQTPISGNTIYF. V usage is TRBV28 and J usage is TRBJ1-3, with D unresolved. The CDR3 runs to 15 residues. Trimming cost V 7 bases and J 0 bases, with 13 bases left between them. Germline V gene data show CDR1 as MDHEN and CDR2 as SYDVKM.

The V call is TRBV7-2, the J call TRBJ1-1, with D tentatively TRBD1 (5 bases). This CDR3 contains 14 residues. Trimming pared 0 bases from V and 3 bases from J, leaving 8 bases between. Germline CDR1 is SGHTA and CDR2 is FQGNSA. Here the CDR3 DNA reads TGTGCCAGCAGCTTAGCGGCGGGGGACACTGAAGCTTTCTTT. Translation: CASSLAAGDTEAFF.

The rearrangement uses TRBV19 and TRBJ1-4, with 10 bases matching TRBD1. The CDR3 runs 14 residues. After removal of 5 bases from V and 5 bases from J, the junction contained 2 bases not matched to a gene. The germline CDR1 and CDR2 sequences are LNHDA and SQIVND (reference sequence). The CDR3 DNA follows: TGTGCCAGTAGTGGGACAGGGGCGAATGAAAAACTGTTTTTT. Its translation is CASSGTGANEKLFF.

This chain joins TRBV6-5 and TRBJ1-4; D possibly corresponds to TRBD1 (5 bases). This CDR3 is 14 amino acids long. V was shortened by 5 bases and J by 3 bases, with 10 bases between the two germline ends. Germline CDR1 is MNHEY and CDR2 is SVGAGI. The CDR3 sequence: CASSPGGANEKLFF. The CDR3 region has the DNA TGTGCCAGCAGTCCCGGGGGGGCTAATGAAAAACTGTTTTTT.

This clone was recorded once. V usage is TRBV9 and J usage is TRBJ2-3; a weak D match, TRBD2 (6 bases). The germline V and J ends were trimmed by 0 bases and 3 bases, with 14 bases remaining between them. This CDR3 is built from 16 residues. The germline CDR1 and CDR2 sequences are SGDLS and YYNGEE. In nucleotides, the CDR3 is TGTGCCAGCAGCGTAGGGCTAGCGTGGGCGACAGATACGCAGTATTTT. This codes for CASSVGLAWATDTQYF.

J is TRBJ2-5 and V is TRBV10-3; D is perhaps TRBD2 (5 bases). The germline V and J ends were trimmed by 0 bases and 5 bases, with 13 bases remaining between them. The CDR3 contains 15 residues. Germline assignment: CDR1 ENHRY and CDR2 SYGVKD. Here the CDR3 reads CAISESAEVKETQYF. As DNA, the CDR3 is TGTGCCATCAGTGAGTCGGCGGAGGTGAAGGAGACCCAGTACTTC.

The chain is built from TRBV5-1 and TRBJ2-2; 12 positions match TRBD2. V gave up 0 bases and J gave up 3 bases; unmatched junction bases: 6. The germline CDR1 and CDR2 sequences are SGHRS and YFSETQ. This CDR3 has 18 residues. For the CDR3, the DNA is TGCGCCAGCAGCTTGGAGGCTAGCGGGAGGGCAGACACCGGGGAGCTGTTTTTT. It encodes CASSLEASGRADTGELFF.

This chain connects TRBV19 to TRBJ2-3; 7 nucleotides align to TRBD2. Germline CDR1 and CDR2: LNHDA and SQIVND (reference sequence). The CDR3 sequence is 15 residues long. The V segment lost 4 bases and the J segment 1 base; nucleotides outside the gene matches: 5. CDR3: CASSNAGVGTDTQYF. The DNA of the CDR3 is TGTGCCAGTAGTAATGCGGGAGTGGGCACAGATACGCAGTATTTT.

The rearrangement links TRBV6-5 to TRBJ1-1; D is ambiguous. Per germline, CDR1 MNHEY and CDR2 SVGAGI. V lost 7 bases and J lost 1, with 10 bases in between. The CDR3 contains 13 residues. The CDR3 protein is CASKFSGNTEAFF. CDR3 in DNA: TGTGCCAGCAAATTTTCGGGGAACACTGAAGCTTTCTTT.

This clone occurred a few times. The chain is built from TRBV7-9 and TRBJ2-1; 8 bases agree with TRBD2. The CDR3 consists of 17 residues. Germline V gene lookup returns CDR1 SEHNR and CDR2 FQNEAQ (reference sequence). J gave up 7 bases and V 5 bases, and 16 bases lay outside the gene matches. The CDR3 sequence is CASSPTHSGTFWNEQFF. For the CDR3, the DNA is TGTGCCAGCAGCCCTACACATAGCGGGACCTTCTGGAATGAGCAGTTCTTC.

V is TRBV15 and J is TRBJ2-7; 9 positions agree with TRBD2. This CDR3 comprises 16 residues. Looked up from germline, CDR1 is LNHNV and CDR2 is YYDKDF (reference sequence). V shed 1 base and J 0 bases; nucleotides not matched to a gene: 4. CDR3 nucleotides: TGTGCCACCAGCAGAGGCGGGCGGGGGGGCTCCTACGAGCAGTACTTC. It yields the protein CATSRGGRGGSYEQYF.

This chain uses TRBV6-2 or TRBV6-3 with TRBJ2-2; D call uncertain. CDR1 is MNHEY and CDR2 is SVGEGT in the germline V gene. The CDR3 is made up of 13 amino acids. V was shortened by 4 bases and J by 7 bases, with 10 bases between the two germline ends. DNA of the CDR3: TGTGCCAGCAGTTCCAGCGACGTCGGGGAGCTGTTTTTT. It translates to CASSSSDVGELFF.

This clone was recorded only once. This chain uses TRBV5-1 with TRBJ2-1, with 7 bases that match TRBD1. Germline V gene lookup returns CDR1 SGHRS and CDR2 YFSETQ. CDR3 length equals 17 residues. V shed 0 bases and J 9 bases; nucleotides not matched to a gene: 15. The CDR3 DNA follows: TGCGCCAGCAGCTTGGAAGCCTCAGGGGGAACCCCCGGTGAGCAGTTCTTC. Protein: CASSLEASGGTPGEQFF.

V is TRBV7-2 and J is TRBJ2-6; TRBD1 is a possible D gene (5 bases). Trimming shortened V by 3 bases and J by 2 bases, and 8 bases separated the two germline ends. CDR1 SGHTA and CDR2 FQGNSA come from the germline V gene. The CDR3 totals 15 residues. DNA for the CDR3: TGTGCCAGCAGCTTCGCAGGGACTGGGGCCAACGTCCTGACTTTC. Translated: CASSFAGTGANVLTF.

The chain couples TRBV10-3 to TRBJ1-5; D uncertain. Germline V gene sequence: CDR1 ENHRY, CDR2 SYGVKD. Trimming took off 6 bases at V and 3 bases at J, with 12 bases between the two ends. The CDR3 runs to 14 residues. The CDR3, as DNA: TGTGCCATCAGCGCCAGGCCCGACAATCAGCCCCAGCATTTT. It codes for CAISARPDNQPQHF.

The chain joins TRBV20-1 to TRBJ1-6; D call uncertain. The CDR3 extends over 15 amino acids. With 3 bases removed from V and 0 bases from J, the gap between germline ends came to 9 bases. Germline-derived CDR1 and CDR2 are DFQATT and SNEGSKA (reference sequence). In DNA form, the CDR3 reads TGCAGTGCTAGTCAGGAGAGCTCCTATAATTCACCCCTCCACTTT. This sequence encodes CSASQESSYNSPLHF.

This chain links TRBV5-1 with TRBJ2-2, with a tentative D call TRBD1 (6 bases). Deletions cut 4 bases from V and 5 bases from J, with 18 bases between. This CDR3 is 16 amino acids long. Per the germline V gene, CDR1 is SGHRS and CDR2 is YFSETQ. The CDR3: CASSDSGRGGTGELFF. The CDR3 coding sequence is TGCGCCAGCAGCGACTCAGGGAGAGGGGGTACCGGGGAGCTGTTTTTT.

The chain couples TRBV6-5 to TRBJ1-1, with 7 nucleotides matching TRBD1. Germline loops: CDR1 MNHEY, CDR2 SVGAGI. Unmatched junction bases numbered 8, after V lost 7 bases and J lost 3 bases. CDR3 length: 14 residues. This CDR3 is CASNRGSLDTEAFF. The CDR3 region has the DNA TGTGCCAGCAACAGGGGCAGCTTGGACACTGAAGCTTTCTTT.

The chain employs TRBV7-8 and TRBJ2-7; D may be TRBD1 or TRBD2 (5 bases each). The CDR3 extends over 15 amino acids. The germline gives CDR1 SGHVS, CDR2 FQNEAQ. V lost 5 bases and J lost 6, with 20 bases in between. For the CDR3, the DNA is TGTGCCAGCAGCCGCCGGGGCCTTATTTCTGCCGAGCAGTACTTC. Translation: CASSRRGLISAEQYF.

The chain carries TRBV9 and TRBJ2-1, with D uncertain. Germline-derived CDR1 and CDR2 are SGDLS and YYNGEE. This CDR3 has 12 amino acids. Deletions cut 10 bases from V and 2 bases from J, with 10 bases between. Here the CDR3 DNA reads TGTGCCTCGGAAGATCCCTACAATGAGCAGTTCTTC. It is translated as CASEDPYNEQFF.

The J gene is TRBJ2-3, the V gene TRBV18; no firm D call. This CDR3 has 16 residues. Germline V gene sequence: CDR1 KGHSH, CDR2 LQKENI. Trimming shortened V by 0 bases and J by 5 bases, and 15 bases separated the two germline ends. The CDR3 here is CASSPPGYSTGDTQYF. As DNA, the CDR3 is TGTGCCAGCTCACCACCGGGCTACTCGACGGGAGATACGCAGTATTTT.

This chain links TRBV14 with TRBJ2-5; 15 nucleotides align to TRBD2. This CDR3 comprises 17 residues. V shed 3 bases and J 5 bases; nucleotides not matched to a gene: 7. Germline V gene lookup returns CDR1 SGHDN and CDR2 FVKESK. CDR3 sequence: CASSQRTSGRGSETQYF. The CDR3 bases are TGTGCCAGCAGCCAGCGGACTAGCGGGAGGGGGAGCGAGACCCAGTACTTC.

This clone occurred once. The chain carries TRBV5-4 and TRBJ2-1, with 7 bases matching TRBD1. The CDR3 consists of 15 residues. Germline-derived CDR1 and CDR2 are SGHNT and YYREEE (reference sequence). V lost 1 base, J lost 4 bases, and 5 bases stayed unmatched. CDR3 sequence reads: CASSLMRGQYNEQFF. CDR3 coding DNA: TGTGCCAGCAGCTTGATGAGGGGGCAATACAATGAGCAGTTCTTC.

The V call is TRBV7-9, the J call TRBJ2-2; D gene ambiguous. This CDR3 comprises 17 residues. From germline, CDR1 is SEHNR and CDR2 FQNEAQ (reference sequence). V was clipped by 1 base and J by 3 bases, with 15 bases between them. The CDR3 DNA reads as TGTGCCAGCAGCTTAGGAACGAGGTTGAGCGACACCGGGGAGCTGTTTTTT. Translated, it gives CASSLGTRLSDTGELFF.

The V and J genes are TRBV6-2 or TRBV6-3 and TRBJ1-2; D might be TRBD1 (5 bases). V lost 3 bases and J 2 bases, leaving 7 bases between the germline ends. This CDR3 has 13 amino acids. Germline V CDR1 and CDR2: MNHEY, SVGEGT. The CDR3 sequence is CASSYAGNYGYTF. CDR3 bases: TGTGCCAGCAGTTATGCAGGGAACTATGGCTACACCTTC.